This entry describes one TCR beta chain. The V gene's germline CDR1 is SGHTA and CDR2 FQGNSA. CDR3 length: 16 residues. V shed 5 bases, J shed 6 bases, and the junction held 9 bases outside the gene matches. Via MiXCR, TCRdb re-called the RT-PCR reads, giving one row per CDR3 protein. Of about 480,000 distinct CDR3 sequences listed, 10% to 15% are singletons. This sample stems from a study of response to subunit inactivated influenza vaccine. This sequence was found in a man aged 50 or older who received an inactivated influenza vaccine. The specimen comprised PBMCs from blood, sampled about 40 days after vaccination. This chain uses TRBV7-2 with TRBJ1-6; TRBD1 matches at 8 bases. The CDR3 sequence: CASSDRDRLINSPLHF. DNA for the CDR3: TGTGCCAGCAGCGACCGGGACAGGCTGATTAATTCACCCCTCCACTTT.